A single sample is the source of the 5 T cell receptor beta chains below, sequenced in a study of graft-versus-host responses after intestinal transplantation. Graft tissue processing released intraepithelial and lamina propria lymphocytes. This table comes from immunoSEQ multiplex PCR, and its TCRdb copy is limited to in-frame clones, with some not included. This sample yields approximately 60,000 clones, of which under 90% are seen a single time; roughly 1.7% belongs to the top ten. The sample in question was ileum tissue, obtained 357 days after transplant. The receptors here all came from a human patient who received an intestinal transplant, so some T cells may come from the graft donor.

V usage is TRBV7-9 and J usage is TRBJ2-2; 7 bases are a match to TRBD2. After removal of 0 bases from V and 4 bases from J, the junction contained 14 bases not matched to a gene. The CDR3 runs to 19 residues. From germline, CDR1 is SEHNR and CDR2 FQNEAQ (reference sequence). The CDR3, as DNA: TGTGCCAGCAGCTTAGCGACGACTAGCCGAAAGAGGAGCACCGGGGAGCTGTTTTTT. The encoded protein is CASSLATTSRKRSTGELFF.

The rearrangement uses TRBV4-2 and TRBJ2-5; 8 bases agree with TRBD2. The assigned J gene may be wrong: the sequence end matches TRBJ2-7 better. Germline CDR1 LGHNA, CDR2 YNFKEQ. This CDR3 has 17 amino acids. The CDR3 loop is CASSQDLVIAGPYEQYF. In DNA, the CDR3 is TGTGCCAGCAGCCAAGATCTTGTGATAGCGGGACCCTACGAGCAGTACTTC.

The chain links TRBV11-2 to TRBJ2-7; D unresolved. The CDR3 loop spans 14 amino acids. Germline CDR1 and CDR2: SGHAT and FQNNGV. V dropped 5 bases and J dropped 2 bases, with 13 bases sitting between them. CDR3 region: CASSPVFSTYEQYF. In DNA, the CDR3 is TGTGCCAGCAGCCCCGTATTCTCTACCTACGAGCAGTACTTC.

V is TRBV2 and J is TRBJ2-1; TRBD2 agrees at 7 bases. CDR3 length: 14 residues. Germline trimming cut 5 bases from V and 3 bases from J; bases unmatched to any gene: 4. The germline CDR1 and CDR2 sequences are SNHLY and FYNNEI. The CDR3 nucleotides are TGTGCCAGCAGTCGGCTAGCGGACTACAATGAGCAGTTCTTC. Translated: CASSRLADYNEQFF.

Concerning this clone: At one of its ends the junction is not consistent with the germline gene, which may arise from a read error. The CDR3 sequence is CASSPGPGASSYEQYF. The CDR3 DNA reads as TGTGCTAGCAGCCCAGGGCCGGGGGCCAGCTCCTACGAGCAGTACTTC. The chain recombines TRBV7-7 with TRBJ2-7, with D tentatively TRBD1 or TRBD2 (6 bases each). Per the germline V gene, CDR1 is SSHAT and CDR2 is FNYEAQ (reference sequence). This CDR3 has 16 residues.